This section outlines one TCR beta chain sequence together with its context. TCRdb re-called the RACE reads through MiXCR, storing one row per CDR3 protein. This sample has 300,000 to 450,000 distinct CDR3 sequences, with roughly 4.6% found just once. Time point specified: pre-sensitization, week 0. The treatment denotes: therapeutic diphenylcyclopropenone sensitization with weekly scalp DPC. Blood collection happened ahead of applying each patch test. This entry belongs to a study of human T cells and chemical hapten exposure. From germline, CDR1 is SGHRS and CDR2 YFSETQ. The CDR3 consists of 16 residues. J lost 8 bases, V lost 2 bases, and 15 bases had no gene match.

The source material was whole blood, sampled in connection with sensitization to the hapten diphenylcyclopropenone (DPC). The chain has TRBV5-1 and TRBJ1-2, with TRBD1 matching over 7 bases. This receptor was obtained from a woman aged 45-59 years with alopecia areata. Some clones in this sample may be carry-over from other donors' samples. The CDR3 sequence: CASSFLSTGSPLGYTF. The DNA for the CDR3 is TGCGCCAGCAGCTTTCTGTCGACAGGGTCCCCATTGGGCTACACCTTC.